This TCR beta chain was sequenced in a study of CD8+CD57+ T cells in acquired aplastic anemia. V shed 5 bases, J shed 4 bases, and the junction held 10 bases outside the gene matches. CDR1 DFQATT and CDR2 SNEGSKA come from the germline V gene (reference sequence). The CDR3 covers 14 residues. Individuals selected for sequencing had exhibited CD8+CD57+ cell expansion on flow cytometry. Profiling that covered TCR beta VDJ and CDR3 relied on genomic DNA as its template. TCRdb independently ran MiXCR on the reads; one entry per CDR3 protein. Here the sample spans hundreds of thousands of distinct CDR3 sequences, approximately 33% being singletons. This clonotype has more than one count but fewer than ten.

The sample comprised sorted CD4+, CD8+, or CD8+CD57+ T cells (not recorded which) from PBMCs. This rearrangement joins TRBV20-1 to TRBJ2-7; the match to TRBD1 covers 8 bases. This sequence was found in a human donor with aplastic anemia. The CDR3 protein is CSAPGTGTGYEQYF. The CDR3 nucleotides are TGCAGTGCTCCCGGGACAGGTACGGGGTACGAGCAGTACTTC.